This TCR beta chain was observed in a study of blood T cell repertoires in COVID-19. Study details: The United States, Italy and Spain were the sources of the acute and convalescent COVID-19 samples. Sources were T cells, B-cell-depleted T cells, or PBMCs; the material itself was cDNA or gDNA.

Trimming removed 5 bases at V and 8 bases at J, with 16 bases between. The CDR3 covers 14 residues. Germline V CDR1 and CDR2: SGHVS, FQNEAQ. As originally analysed: Estimation of nucleated cell counts relied on the amplification of reference gene primers. Here immunoSEQ multiplex PCR was the method, and the copy in TCRdb shows in-frame clones only, minus some. V, J and clone size are taken as reported in that table, and D and trimming were inferred from the DNA itself. The table has a few hundred thousand clones, around 81% seen once. This rearrangement joins TRBV7-8 to TRBJ2-1; TRBD1 is a possible D gene (6 bases). Sequenced input: peripheral blood. The clonotype was recovered from a human donor in a cohort sampled during active COVID-19. CDR3 region: CASSGRDAGDEQFF. The CDR3 DNA is TGTGCCAGCAGCGGACGGGACGCAGGGGATGAGCAGTTCTTC.